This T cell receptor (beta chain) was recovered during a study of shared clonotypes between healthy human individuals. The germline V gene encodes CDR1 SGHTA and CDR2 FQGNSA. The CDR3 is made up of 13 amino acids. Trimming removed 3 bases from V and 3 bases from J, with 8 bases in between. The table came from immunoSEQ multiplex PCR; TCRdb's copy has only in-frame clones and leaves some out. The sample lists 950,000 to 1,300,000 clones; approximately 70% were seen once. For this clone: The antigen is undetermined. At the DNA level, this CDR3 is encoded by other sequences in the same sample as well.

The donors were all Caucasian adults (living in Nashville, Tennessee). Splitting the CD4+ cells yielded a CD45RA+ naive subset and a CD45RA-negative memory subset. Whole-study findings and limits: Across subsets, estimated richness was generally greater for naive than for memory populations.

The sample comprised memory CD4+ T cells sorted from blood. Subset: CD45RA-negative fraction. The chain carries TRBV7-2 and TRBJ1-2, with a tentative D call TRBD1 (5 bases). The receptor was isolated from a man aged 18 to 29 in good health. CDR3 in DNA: TGTGCCAGCAGCTTGGCGACAGACTATGGCTACACCTTC. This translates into CASSLATDYGYTF.